The clone carrying this TCR beta chain was observed many times. Its antigen remains unidentified. The sample is drawn from a study of T cell repertoires in cytomegalovirus infection. The germline CDR1 and CDR2 sequences are SGHVS and FNYEAQ. The length of the CDR3 is 12 residues. Trimming cost V 8 bases and J 3 bases, with 7 bases left between them. TCRdb reprocessed the reads with MiXCR, giving one entry per CDR3 protein. The repertoire holds fewer than 900,000 distinct CDR3 sequences, with about 28% as singletons. V usage is TRBV7-6 and J usage is TRBJ2-2; D not resolved. This receptor was obtained from a human donor in good health (CMV status not recorded). Some clones in this sample may be carry-over from other donors' samples. Source: cultured CD8+ T cells from PBMCs, taken from culture after CMV antigen stimulation. In nucleotides, the CDR3 is TGTGCCAGCTACCTTCACACCGGGGAGCTGTTTTTT. As protein: CASYLHTGELFF.